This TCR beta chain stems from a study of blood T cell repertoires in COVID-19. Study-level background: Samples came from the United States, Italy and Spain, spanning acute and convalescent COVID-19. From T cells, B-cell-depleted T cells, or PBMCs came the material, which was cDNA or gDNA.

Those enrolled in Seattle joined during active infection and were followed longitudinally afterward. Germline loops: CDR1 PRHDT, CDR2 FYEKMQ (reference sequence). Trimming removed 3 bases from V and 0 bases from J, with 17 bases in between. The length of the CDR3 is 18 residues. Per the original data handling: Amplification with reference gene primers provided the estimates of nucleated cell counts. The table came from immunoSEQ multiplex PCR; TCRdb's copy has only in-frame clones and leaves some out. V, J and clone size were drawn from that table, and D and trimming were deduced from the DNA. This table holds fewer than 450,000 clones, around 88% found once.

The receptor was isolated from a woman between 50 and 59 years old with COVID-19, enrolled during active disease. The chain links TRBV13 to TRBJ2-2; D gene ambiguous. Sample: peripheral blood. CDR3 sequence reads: CASSFHLYSGPNTGELFF. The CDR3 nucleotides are TGTGCCAGCAGCTTTCACCTTTACTCCGGTCCGAACACCGGGGAGCTGTTTTTT.